This TCR beta chain was sequenced during a study of T cell responses to AZD1222 COVID-19 vaccine. Repertoires were generated with immunoSEQ multiplex PCR, while TCRdb's copy carries only in-frame clones and drops some. This table holds roughly 96,000 clones, approximately 87% found once. Study-wide points: CD4 TCRs linked to vaccination spanned spike, dominating at 160-218 and 743-854. Only six people who got AZD1222 tested seropositive at baseline.

This clone was seen just once. The antigen remains undetermined. CDR1 is SEHNR, CDR2 FQNEAQ, per germline (reference sequence). The CDR3 contains 14 residues. V dropped 5 bases and J dropped 3; count of bases not matched to a gene: 4. This TCR was sampled from an adult who received the AZD1222 COVID-19 vaccine. Here the sequenced sample was peripheral blood, taken 28 days after the second AZD1222 dose. The chain employs TRBV7-9 and TRBJ1-2, with 9 bases matching TRBD1. The CDR3 DNA sequence: TGTGCCAGCAGCGCGGGACAGGGATACTATGGCTACACCTTC. Amino acid sequence: CASSAGQGYYGYTF.